This TCR beta chain was sequenced for a study of blood T cells in healthy people across ages. Overall study findings and caveats: Both higher diversity and more naive CD4+ cells marked long-lived donors when set against aged donors. Observed TCR beta diversity showed a strong correlation with the percentage of naive T cells as measured by flow cytometry.

Germline V CDR1 and CDR2: LGHNA, YNFKEQ. V trimming: 0 bases; J trimming: 6 bases; junction bases outside the gene matches: 4. The CDR3 has 15 residues. Primed by a sample-barcoded 5' primer and a J-beta primer mix, a second PCR proceeded for roughly 7 to 12 cycles. TCRdb analysed the 5' RACE reads with MiXCR anew, one entry per CDR3 protein. The sample shows under 950,000 distinct CDR3 sequences, 20% to 25% of them seen only once. Isolated per sample were at least 6 million PBMCs. In regard to this clonotype: Its antigen is not identified.

The chain couples TRBV4-2 to TRBJ2-1; TRBD1 matches at 8 bases. The TCR originated in a man between 65 and 85 years old in good health. Source material: blood. CDR3 residues: CASSQEGTGLNEQFF. Written as DNA, the CDR3 is TGTGCCAGCAGCCAAGAAGGGACAGGCCTCAATGAGCAGTTCTTC.